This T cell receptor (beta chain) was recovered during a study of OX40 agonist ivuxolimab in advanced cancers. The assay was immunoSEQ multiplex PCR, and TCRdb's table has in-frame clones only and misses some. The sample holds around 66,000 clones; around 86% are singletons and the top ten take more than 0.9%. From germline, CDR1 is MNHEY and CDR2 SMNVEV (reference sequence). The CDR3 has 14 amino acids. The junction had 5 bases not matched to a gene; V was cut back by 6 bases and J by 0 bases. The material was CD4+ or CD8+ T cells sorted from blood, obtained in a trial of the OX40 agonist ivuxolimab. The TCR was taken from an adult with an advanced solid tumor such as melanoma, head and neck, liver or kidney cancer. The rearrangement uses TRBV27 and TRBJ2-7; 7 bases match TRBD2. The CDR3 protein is CASRTSVPSYEQYF. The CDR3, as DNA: TGTGCCAGCAGAACTAGCGTCCCCTCCTACGAGCAGTACTTC.